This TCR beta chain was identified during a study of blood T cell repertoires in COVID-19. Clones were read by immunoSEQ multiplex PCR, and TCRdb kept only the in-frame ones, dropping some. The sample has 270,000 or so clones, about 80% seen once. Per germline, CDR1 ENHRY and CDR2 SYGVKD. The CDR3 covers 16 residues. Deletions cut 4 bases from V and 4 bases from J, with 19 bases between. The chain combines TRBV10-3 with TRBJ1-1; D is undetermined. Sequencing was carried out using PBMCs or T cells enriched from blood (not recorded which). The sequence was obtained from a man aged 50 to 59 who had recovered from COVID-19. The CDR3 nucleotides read TGTGCCATCAGTGGAGGAGAGACGGCCCCGATCACTGAAGCTTTCTTT. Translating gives CAISGGETAPITEAFF.